Below, 3 T cell receptor beta chains from the same sample are listed, as sequenced in a study of blood T cell repertoires in COVID-19. Profiled with immunoSEQ multiplex PCR; TCRdb holds only in-frame clones, not every one. Among roughly 140,000 clones listed, over 70% were seen once. Sequenced input: peripheral blood. These TCRs come from a woman aged 60-75 years with acute or convalescent COVID-19.

The chain joins TRBV30 to TRBJ1-4, with TRBD1 identical over 7 bases. From germline, CDR1 is GTSNPN and CDR2 SVGIG (reference sequence). This CDR3 is 12 amino acids long. With 1 base clipped from V and 10 bases from J, the junction kept 3 bases outside the gene matches. The CDR3 protein is CAWSDTGVKLFF. The CDR3 bases are TGTGCCTGGAGTGACACAGGGGTAAAACTGTTTTTT.

This clone appeared a few times. The chain recombines TRBV2 with TRBJ1-2; TRBD1 agrees at 10 bases. Germline V gene sequence: CDR1 SNHLY, CDR2 FYNNEI. Trimming removed 5 bases from V and 3 bases from J; junction bases left unmatched: 6. This CDR3 spans 15 amino acids. The CDR3 DNA sequence: TGTGCCAGCAGTCCCGACAGGGGGCTCGACTATGGCTACACCTTC. Its protein product is CASSPDRGLDYGYTF.

The J gene is TRBJ1-2, the V gene TRBV28, with 8 bases that match TRBD1. Germline loops: CDR1 MDHEN, CDR2 SYDVKM. V shed 6 bases, J shed 3 bases, and the junction held 12 bases outside the gene matches. This CDR3 is built from 16 residues. DNA for the CDR3: TGTGCCAGCAGCTCAGGGGGCTCCCTTCGGTACTATGGCTACACCTTC. This gives the protein CASSSGGSLRYYGYTF.